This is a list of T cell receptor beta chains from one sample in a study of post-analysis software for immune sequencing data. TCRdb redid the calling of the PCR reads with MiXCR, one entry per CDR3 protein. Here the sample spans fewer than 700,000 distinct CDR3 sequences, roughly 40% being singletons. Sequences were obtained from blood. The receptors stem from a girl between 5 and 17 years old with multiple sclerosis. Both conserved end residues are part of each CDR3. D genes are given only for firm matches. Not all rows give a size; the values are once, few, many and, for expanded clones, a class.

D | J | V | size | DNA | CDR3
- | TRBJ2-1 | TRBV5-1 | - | TGCGCCAGCAGCTCACGTAGCGGTGCCTCCTACAATGAACAGTTCTTC | CASSSRSGASYNEQFF
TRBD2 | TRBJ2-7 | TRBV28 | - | TGTGCCAGCAGGGAGGGGCGGGGGGTCTACGAGCAGTACTTC | CASREGRGVYEQYF
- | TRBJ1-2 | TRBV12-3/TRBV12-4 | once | TGTGCCAGCAGTTTCCAAAACAGGGCACCGTCGCCCGGCTACACCTTC | CASSFQNRAPSPGYTF
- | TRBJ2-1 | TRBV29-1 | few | TGCAGCGTTGTGGGGGACGGTAACAATGAGCAGTTCTTC | CSVVGDGNNEQFF
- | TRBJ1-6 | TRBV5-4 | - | TGTGCCAGCAGCTTGGCCGGGACCGTCCCAAATTCACCCCTCCACTTT | CASSLAGTVPNSPLHF
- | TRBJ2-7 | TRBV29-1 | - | TGCAGCGTATATAACAGCCAGAATTCCTACGAGCAGTACTTC | CSVYNSQNSYEQYF
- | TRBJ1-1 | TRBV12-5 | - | TGTGCTAGTGGGTCAGAGGGGTTTACTGAAGCTTTCTTT | CASGSEGFTEAFF
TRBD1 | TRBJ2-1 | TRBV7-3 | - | TGTGCCAGCAGCCCTACAGGGGGCCTTGATGAGCAGTTCTTC | CASSPTGGLDEQFF
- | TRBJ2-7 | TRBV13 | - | TGTGCCAGCAGCCCGTTCCGAGGGTTCGAGCAGTACTTC | CASSPFRGFEQYF
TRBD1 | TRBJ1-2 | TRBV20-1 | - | TGCAGTACTAGGACAGGGGTTGGCTACACCTTC | CSTRTGVGYTF
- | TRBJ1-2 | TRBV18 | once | TGTGCCAGCTCACCAAACAGGGCCGACTATGGCTGCACCTTC | CASSPNRADYGCTF
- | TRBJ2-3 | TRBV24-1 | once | TGTGCCACCAGTGATTTGCAAAGTGGGACACGCAGCACAGATACGCAGTATTTT | CATSDLQSGTRSTDTQYF
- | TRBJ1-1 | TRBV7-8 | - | TGTGCCAGCAGCTTAGGTTACTCCTCCTGGGTGGAAGCTTTCTTT | CASSLGYSSWVEAFF
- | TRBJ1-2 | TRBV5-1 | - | TGCGCCAGCAGCGGGGGATGGAGGGCGGTAGGCTACACCTTC | CASSGGWRAVGYTF
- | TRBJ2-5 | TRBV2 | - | TGTGCCAGCAGTCTCCCCTTAGGGGGGACCCAGTACTTC | CASSLPLGGTQYF
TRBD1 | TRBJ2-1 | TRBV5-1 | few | TGCGCCAGCAGCCCCGGGACAGTTACTAATGAGCAGTTCTTC | CASSPGTVTNEQFF
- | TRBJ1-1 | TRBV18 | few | TGTGCCAGCTCACCCGGACTGTCGGTGAACACTGAAGCTTTCTTT | CASSPGLSVNTEAFF
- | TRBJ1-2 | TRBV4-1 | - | TGCGCCAGCAGCCCGCTGACACACTATGGCTACACCTTC | CASSPLTHYGYTF
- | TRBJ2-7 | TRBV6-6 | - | TGTGCCAGCACCAAGGGGGGGACTCACTCCTACGAGCAGTACTTC | CASTKGGTHSYEQYF
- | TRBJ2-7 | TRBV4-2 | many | TGTGCCAGCAGCCCTGGACTGGAGACCTACGAGCAGTACTTC | CASSPGLETYEQYF
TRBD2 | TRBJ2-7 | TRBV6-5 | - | TGTGCCAGCAGTTCCAATAAGCGGGGAGTCTACGAGCAGTACTTC | CASSSNKRGVYEQYF
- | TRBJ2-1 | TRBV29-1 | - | TGCAGCACCCGGCTCGAGAGCTCCTACAATGAGCAGTTCTTC | CSTRLESSYNEQFF
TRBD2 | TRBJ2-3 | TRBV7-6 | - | TGTGCCAGCAGCGTCGGGGGGGCTCTCCGGGATACGCAGTATTTT | CASSVGGALRDTQYF
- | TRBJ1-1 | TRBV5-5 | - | TGTGCCAGCAGCATCAATCGGGGGACTGAAGCTTTCTTT | CASSINRGTEAFF
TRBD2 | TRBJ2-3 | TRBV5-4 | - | TGTGCCAGCAGCCTGGATGGGGTGGGAGGGACAGATACGCAGTATTTT | CASSLDGVGGTDTQYF
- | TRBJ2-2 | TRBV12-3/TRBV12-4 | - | TGTGCCAGCAGTTTCGCGGCTAGCTGGGAGCGGGAGCTGTTTTTT | CASSFAASWERELFF
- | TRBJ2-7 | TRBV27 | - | TGTGCCAGCAGTTTCGGATCTTACTACGAGCAGTACTTC | CASSFGSYYEQYF
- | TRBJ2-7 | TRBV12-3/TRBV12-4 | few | TGTGCCAGCACTCTCGGGACACCATCCTACGAGCAGTACTTC | CASTLGTPSYEQYF
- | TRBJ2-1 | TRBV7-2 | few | TGTGCCAGCAGCTTAGTGGGCGGGGCTAACTACAATGAGCAGTTCTTC | CASSLVGGANYNEQFF
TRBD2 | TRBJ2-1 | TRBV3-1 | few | TGTGCCAGCAGGCCCGGGACTAGCGGTGCGGAGCAGTTCTTC | CASRPGTSGAEQFF
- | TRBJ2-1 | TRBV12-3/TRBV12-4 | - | TGTGCCAGCAGTTTTGAAGGGGTCGACAATGAGCAGTTCTTC | CASSFEGVDNEQFF
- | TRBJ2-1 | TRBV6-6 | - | TGTGCCAGCAGTTACGAGGCGGGTGAGGGGCCCTACAATGAGCAGTTCTTC | CASSYEAGEGPYNEQFF
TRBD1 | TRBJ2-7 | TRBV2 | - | TGTGCCAGCAGTGAAACTGGACAGGCCTCCTACGAGCAGTACTTC | CASSETGQASYEQYF
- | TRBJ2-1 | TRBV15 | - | TGTGCCACCAGCAGAGTCGGCCGGGACTCCTACAATGAGCAGTTCTTC | CATSRVGRDSYNEQFF
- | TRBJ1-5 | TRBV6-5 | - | TGTGCCAGCAGTTACTCTGGCGGTTCAACGCCCCAGCATTTT | CASSYSGGSTPQHF
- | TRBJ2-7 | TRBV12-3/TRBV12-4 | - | TGTGCCAGCACCGCTTCCGACAGATGGGGGTACGAGCAGTACTTC | CASTASDRWGYEQYF
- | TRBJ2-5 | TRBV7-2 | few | TGTGCCAGCAGCTCCACCCGTAGGACCCAGTACTTC | CASSSTRRTQYF
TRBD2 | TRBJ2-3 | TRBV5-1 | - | TGCGCCAGCAGCTTGGTACAGCGGGAGGATACGCAGTATTTT | CASSLVQREDTQYF
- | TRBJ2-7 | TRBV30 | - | TGTGCCTGGAGTCTCCGACCAATCTACGAGCAGTACTTC | CAWSLRPIYEQYF
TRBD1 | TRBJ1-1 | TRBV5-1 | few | TGCGCCGGCAGCTTGGGGGACAGGGGGCGAGCTTTCTTT | CAGSLGDRGRAFF
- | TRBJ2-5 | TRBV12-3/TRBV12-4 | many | TGTGCCAGCAGTTTGGCAGCTCAAGAGACCCAGTACTTC | CASSLAAQETQYF
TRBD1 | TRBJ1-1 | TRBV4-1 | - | TGCGCCAGCAGTCAAGCCGGCAGGGGGCGGACTGAAGCTTTCTTT | CASSQAGRGRTEAFF
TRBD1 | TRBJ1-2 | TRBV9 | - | TGTGCCAGCAGCGTGGGGGGGGACAGGTCCTATGGCTACACCTTC | CASSVGGDRSYGYTF
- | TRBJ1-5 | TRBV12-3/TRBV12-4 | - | TGTGCCAGCAGTTTTCTACAGGGACAGCCCCAGCATTTT | CASSFLQGQPQHF
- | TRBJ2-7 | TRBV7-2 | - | TGTGCCAGCAGCTTAGTCAGAGGGGGGCTTAGGAGCTCCTACGAGCAGTACTTC | CASSLVRGGLRSSYEQYF
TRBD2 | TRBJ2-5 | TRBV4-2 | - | TGTGCCAGCAGCCAAGACTCTAGCGGGAGAGCGGTAGAGACCCAGTACTTC | CASSQDSSGRAVETQYF
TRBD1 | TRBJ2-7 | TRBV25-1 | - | TGTGCCAGCAGTGCCTCCGGGACAGGGTCCCACGAGCAGTACTTC | CASSASGTGSHEQYF
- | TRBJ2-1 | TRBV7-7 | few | TGTGCTATAGGGCGGGATGAGCAGTTCTTC | CAIGRDEQFF
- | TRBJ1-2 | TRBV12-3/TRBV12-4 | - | TGTGCCAGCAGCCTCAGGGCCCTACCTAACTATGGCTACACCTTC | CASSLRALPNYGYTF
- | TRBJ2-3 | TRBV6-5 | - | TGTGCCAGCAGTTACCTAAGCGATACGCAGTATTTT | CASSYLSDTQYF
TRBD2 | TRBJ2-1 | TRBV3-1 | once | TGTGCCAGCAGCCAAGAGAGGACTAGCGGGAGTAATGAGCAGTTCTTC | CASSQERTSGSNEQFF
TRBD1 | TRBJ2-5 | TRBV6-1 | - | TGTGCCAGCAGCCATGAGGAAGGGACAGGATATTGGAATGAGCAGTACTTC | CASSHEEGTGYWNEQYF
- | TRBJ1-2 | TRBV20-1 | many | TGCAGTGCTAGGACAGGAAACTATGGCTACACCTTC | CSARTGNYGYTF
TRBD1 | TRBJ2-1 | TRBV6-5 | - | TGTGCCAGCAGCCCGGGACAGGGATTTGAGCAGTTCTTC | CASSPGQGFEQFF